Below, 17 T cell receptor beta chains from the same sample are listed, as sequenced in a study of OX40 agonist ivuxolimab in advanced cancers. The method was immunoSEQ multiplex PCR; TCRdb's version includes in-frame clones alone and lacks a portion of them. The sample contains approximately 48,000 clones, over 75% of which appear only once. The material was CD4+ or CD8+ T cells sorted from blood, obtained in a trial of the OX40 agonist ivuxolimab. The receptors were sampled from an adult with an advanced solid tumor such as melanoma, head and neck, liver or kidney cancer.

The V gene is TRBV6-6, the J gene TRBJ1-2, with 8 bases identical to TRBD1. Germline V gene data show CDR1 as MNHNY and CDR2 as SVGAGI (reference sequence). The CDR3 is 14 residues long. The ends lost 4 bases at V and 5 bases at J; junction bases unmatched: 6. CDR3 nucleotide sequence: TGTGCCAGCAGTTCGCCGGGACAGGTTTATGGCTACACCTTC. Protein sequence: CASSSPGQVYGYTF.

The chain links TRBV29-1 to TRBJ2-7; possible D gene TRBD2, 6 bases. The germline CDR1 and CDR2 sequences are SQVTM and ANQGSEA. CDR3 size: 11 residues. Trimming stripped 5 bases from V and 2 bases from J, with 7 bases between. The CDR3 is CSVLAAYEQYF. CDR3 nucleotide sequence: TGCAGCGTTTTAGCGGCCTACGAGCAGTACTTC.

The rearrangement uses TRBV7-2 and TRBJ1-4, with D uncertain. The CDR3 runs 15 residues. The V end was cut by 5 bases, the J end by 0 bases, with 10 bases between. CDR1 and CDR2 from the germline V gene are SGHTA and FQGNSA. CDR3: CASSVSLSTNEKLFF. CDR3 nucleotide sequence: TGTGCCAGCAGCGTAAGCCTGTCAACTAATGAAAAACTGTTTTTT. Complete variable domain (other parts from reference TRBV7-2 and TRBJ1-4): GAGVSQSPSNKVTEKGKDVELRCDPISGHTALYWYRQSLGQGLEFLIYFQGNSAPDKSGLPSDRFSAERTGGSVSTLTIQRTQQEDSAVYLCASSVSLSTNEKLFFGSGTQLSVL.

V gene TRBV7-2 combines with J gene TRBJ2-3; 11 nucleotides line up with TRBD2. V lost 5 bases and J lost 3; bases outside the gene matches: 1. The CDR3 is 14 amino acids. Germline values: CDR1 SGHTA, CDR2 FQGNSA. The chain's CDR3 is CASSPSGRTDTQYF. Written as DNA, the CDR3 is TGTGCCAGCAGCCCTAGCGGGAGGACAGATACGCAGTATTTT.

The chain carries TRBV2 and TRBJ2-3; D might be TRBD1 or TRBD2, each matching 5 bases. Trimming shortened V by 8 bases and J by 2 bases, and 11 bases separated the two germline ends. The CDR3 runs to 13 residues. Germline V gives CDR1 SNHLY, CDR2 FYNNEI. The CDR3 is CASRDGYTDTQYF. The CDR3, as DNA: TGTGCCAGCCGGGACGGATACACAGATACGCAGTATTTT.

This sequence joins TRBV5-1 and TRBJ2-3; D is uncertain. The CDR3 is 12 amino acids. The germline V and J ends were trimmed by 0 bases and 10 bases, with 9 bases remaining between them. Germline V gene sequence: CDR1 SGHRS, CDR2 YFSETQ. The CDR3 DNA sequence: TGCGCCAGCAGCTTGGTGAGCTGGGCGCAGTATTTT. Its translation: CASSLVSWAQYF.

This CDR3 reads CASGLSRTEAFF. As DNA, the CDR3 is TGTGCTAGTGGTTTATCCCGAACTGAAGCTTTCTTT. This sequence joins TRBV12-5 and TRBJ1-1; D gene ambiguous. V was pared by 3 bases and J by 5 bases, with 7 bases between. The CDR3 runs 12 residues. Germline CDR1 LGHNT, CDR2 FRNRAP.

The chain links TRBV25-1 to TRBJ1-1, with D possibly being TRBD1 (6 bases). The length of the CDR3 is 16 residues. V was clipped by 1 base and J by 3 bases, with 15 bases between them. CDR1 is MGHDK and CDR2 is SYGVNS in the germline V gene. The CDR3: CASSESQGLGDTEAFF. DNA of the CDR3: TGTGCCAGCAGTGAATCCCAGGGGCTTGGGGACACTGAAGCTTTCTTT. Full variable domain (rest looked up from reference TRBV25-1 and TRBJ1-1): EADIYQTPRYLVIGTGKKITLECSQTMGHDKMYWYQQDPGMELHLIHYSYGVNSTEKGDLSSESTVSRIRTEHFPLTLESARPSHTSQYLCASSESQGLGDTEAFFGQGTRLTVV.

The chain employs TRBV6-1 and TRBJ1-6, with TRBD1 as a possible D gene (6 bases). CDR1 MNHNS and CDR2 SASEGT come from the germline V gene. CDR3 size: 15 residues. V was trimmed by 3 bases and J by 7 bases, leaving 13 bases between them. CDR3 in DNA: TGTGCCAGCAGTGACCGCACAGGGACCAATTCACCCCTCCACTTT. It is translated as CASSDRTGTNSPLHF.

The chain is built from TRBV29-1 and TRBJ1-1; D possibly corresponds to TRBD1 (5 bases). V was shortened by 7 bases and J by 1 base, with 13 bases between the two germline ends. Germline CDR1 SQVTM, CDR2 ANQGSEA. The CDR3 has 13 amino acids. The CDR3, as DNA: TGCAGCGGGACCTTAGACAGGAACACTGAAGCTTTCTTT. Translation: CSGTLDRNTEAFF.

In this sample, this clone turned up a few times. The CDR3, as DNA: TGTGCCAGCGGACCGGGACAGGGAACCTACGAGCAGTACTTC. Translation: CASGPGQGTYEQYF. The chain recombines TRBV7-9 with TRBJ2-7; 9 bases line up with TRBD1. Per the germline V gene, CDR1 is SEHNR and CDR2 is FQNEAQ (reference sequence). Trimming took 8 bases from V and 2 from J; bases not matched to a gene: 7. The CDR3 consists of 14 residues. The full variable domain, in which reference TRBV7-9 and TRBJ2-7 provide the parts outside the CDR3, is DTGVSQNPRHKITKRGQNVTFRCDPISEHNRLYWYRQTLGQGPEFLTYFQNEAQLEKSRLLSDRFSAERPKGSFSTLEIQRTEQGDSAMYLCASGPGQGTYEQYFGPGTRLTVT.

The chain employs TRBV5-4 and TRBJ1-4; D is possibly TRBD1 (5 bases). Germline V gene lookup returns CDR1 SGHNT and CDR2 YYREEE (reference sequence). V was shortened by 1 base and J by 6 bases, with 10 bases between the two germline ends. The CDR3 runs to 14 residues. The CDR3 DNA sequence: TGTGCCAGCAGCTTGCGGGGGGGGGATGAAAAACTGTTTTTT. It specifies CASSLRGGDEKLFF.

This sequence joins TRBV5-4 and TRBJ2-3; TRBD1 aligns across 7 bases. The germline V gene has CDR1 SGHNT and CDR2 YYREEE (reference sequence). V gave up 4 bases and J gave up 2 bases; unmatched junction bases: 7. The CDR3 length is 15 residues. CDR3 nucleotide sequence: TGTGCCAGCAGCAAGGGACAGCAAATCACAGATACGCAGTATTTT. Encoded protein: CASSKGQQITDTQYF.

The V call is TRBV18, the J call TRBJ1-2; D gene uncertain. CDR1 KGHSH and CDR2 LQKENI come from the germline V gene. The CDR3 covers 13 residues. The V gene lost 2 bases and the J gene lost 6 bases, with 10 bases spanning the gap. The CDR3 DNA follows: TGTGCCAGCTCACCAAGTCAGTTAAATGGCTACACCTTC. Residues: CASSPSQLNGYTF. The full variable domain, in which reference TRBV18 and TRBJ1-2 provide the parts outside the CDR3, is NAGVMQNPRHLVRRRGQEARLRCSPMKGHSHVYWYRQLPEEGLKFMVYLQKENIIDESGMPKERFSAEFPKEGPSILRIQQVVRGDSAAYFCASSPSQLNGYTFGSGTRLTVV.

The genes are TRBV6-1 and TRBJ2-7, with TRBD1 identical over 8 bases. The germline CDR1 and CDR2 sequences are MNHNS and SASEGT. Unmatched junction bases numbered 6, after V lost 4 bases and J lost 4 bases. The CDR3 runs 14 residues. DNA for the CDR3: TGTGCCAGCAGTGTTTCCAGGGGGCGATACGAGCAGTACTTC. Translated: CASSVSRGRYEQYF.

Notes on this clone: A read error may explain this, as a much larger clone is one base away. The chain carries TRBV4-2 and TRBJ1-3; no reliable D call. CDR1 and CDR2 (germline): LGHNA, YNFKEQ. This CDR3 contains 16 residues. Trimming removed 4 bases from V and 2 bases from J, with 15 bases in between. The CDR3, as DNA: TGTGCCAGCAGCCCCCGGGCGGCACTGACTGGAAACACCATATATTTT. This translates into CASSPRAALTGNTIYF.

This clone has a handful of counts. The chain recombines TRBV27 with TRBJ1-5; D unclear. Germline CDR1 and CDR2: MNHEY and SMNVEV (reference sequence). V was shortened by 4 bases and J by 5 bases, with 6 bases between the two germline ends. The CDR3 spans 12 residues. For the CDR3, the DNA is TGTGCCAGCAGTTCTAATTATCAGCCCCAGCATTTT. This codes for CASSSNYQPQHF.